Listed here is a single T cell receptor beta chain. In germline, CDR1 is KGHSH, CDR2 LQKENI. This CDR3 is 12 amino acids long. Trimming took off 2 bases at V and 10 bases at J, with 11 bases between the two ends. The repertoire was sequenced with immunoSEQ multiplex PCR; TCRdb's copy has only in-frame clones and lacks some. In the table there are about 47,000 clones, 80% to 90% of which are singletons. The data belong to a study of blood T cell repertoires in COVID-19. About the study: PBMCs, B-cell-depleted T cells, or T cells were the source of the cDNA or gDNA that made up the material.

The genes are TRBV18 and TRBJ1-1; D remains ambiguous. The clonotype originates from a human donor with active COVID-19. The donor label of this sample is uncertain. Sequencing used peripheral blood. CDR3 residues: CASSPTGRRAFF. The DNA for the CDR3 is TGTGCCAGCTCACCAACGGGGAGGCGAGCTTTCTTT.